This TCR beta chain is drawn from a study of regulatory T cells in long-lasting Graves disease. Germline V gives CDR1 SEHNR, CDR2 FQNEAQ (reference sequence). Trimming pared 3 bases from V and 6 bases from J, leaving 15 bases between. The CDR3 runs 15 residues. To make TCR beta libraries, researchers used iRepertoire HTBI primers and Arm-PCR of CDR3 regions. A single record per CDR3 protein comes from TCRdb applying MiXCR to the multiplex PCR reads. Among 680,000 or so distinct CDR3 sequences listed, 15% to 20% were seen once. Time point of the sample: newly diagnosed GD, antithyroid drugs for less than 3 months. Isolated PBMC RNA provided the starting material for the TCR library. This clonotype was picked up many times. These data were also filed under a second study, of T cells in Graves' hyperthyroidism and ophthalmopathy.

This receptor was identified in a woman aged 25 to 39 with Graves disease. This chain connects TRBV7-9 to TRBJ2-1; D call uncertain. Here the sequenced sample was peripheral blood mononuclear cells (PBMCs), taken at new diagnosis, from a patient treated with antithyroid drugs. The CDR3: CASSFGWPIGNEQFF. DNA for the CDR3: TGTGCCAGCAGCTTCGGTTGGCCTATCGGCAATGAGCAGTTCTTC.